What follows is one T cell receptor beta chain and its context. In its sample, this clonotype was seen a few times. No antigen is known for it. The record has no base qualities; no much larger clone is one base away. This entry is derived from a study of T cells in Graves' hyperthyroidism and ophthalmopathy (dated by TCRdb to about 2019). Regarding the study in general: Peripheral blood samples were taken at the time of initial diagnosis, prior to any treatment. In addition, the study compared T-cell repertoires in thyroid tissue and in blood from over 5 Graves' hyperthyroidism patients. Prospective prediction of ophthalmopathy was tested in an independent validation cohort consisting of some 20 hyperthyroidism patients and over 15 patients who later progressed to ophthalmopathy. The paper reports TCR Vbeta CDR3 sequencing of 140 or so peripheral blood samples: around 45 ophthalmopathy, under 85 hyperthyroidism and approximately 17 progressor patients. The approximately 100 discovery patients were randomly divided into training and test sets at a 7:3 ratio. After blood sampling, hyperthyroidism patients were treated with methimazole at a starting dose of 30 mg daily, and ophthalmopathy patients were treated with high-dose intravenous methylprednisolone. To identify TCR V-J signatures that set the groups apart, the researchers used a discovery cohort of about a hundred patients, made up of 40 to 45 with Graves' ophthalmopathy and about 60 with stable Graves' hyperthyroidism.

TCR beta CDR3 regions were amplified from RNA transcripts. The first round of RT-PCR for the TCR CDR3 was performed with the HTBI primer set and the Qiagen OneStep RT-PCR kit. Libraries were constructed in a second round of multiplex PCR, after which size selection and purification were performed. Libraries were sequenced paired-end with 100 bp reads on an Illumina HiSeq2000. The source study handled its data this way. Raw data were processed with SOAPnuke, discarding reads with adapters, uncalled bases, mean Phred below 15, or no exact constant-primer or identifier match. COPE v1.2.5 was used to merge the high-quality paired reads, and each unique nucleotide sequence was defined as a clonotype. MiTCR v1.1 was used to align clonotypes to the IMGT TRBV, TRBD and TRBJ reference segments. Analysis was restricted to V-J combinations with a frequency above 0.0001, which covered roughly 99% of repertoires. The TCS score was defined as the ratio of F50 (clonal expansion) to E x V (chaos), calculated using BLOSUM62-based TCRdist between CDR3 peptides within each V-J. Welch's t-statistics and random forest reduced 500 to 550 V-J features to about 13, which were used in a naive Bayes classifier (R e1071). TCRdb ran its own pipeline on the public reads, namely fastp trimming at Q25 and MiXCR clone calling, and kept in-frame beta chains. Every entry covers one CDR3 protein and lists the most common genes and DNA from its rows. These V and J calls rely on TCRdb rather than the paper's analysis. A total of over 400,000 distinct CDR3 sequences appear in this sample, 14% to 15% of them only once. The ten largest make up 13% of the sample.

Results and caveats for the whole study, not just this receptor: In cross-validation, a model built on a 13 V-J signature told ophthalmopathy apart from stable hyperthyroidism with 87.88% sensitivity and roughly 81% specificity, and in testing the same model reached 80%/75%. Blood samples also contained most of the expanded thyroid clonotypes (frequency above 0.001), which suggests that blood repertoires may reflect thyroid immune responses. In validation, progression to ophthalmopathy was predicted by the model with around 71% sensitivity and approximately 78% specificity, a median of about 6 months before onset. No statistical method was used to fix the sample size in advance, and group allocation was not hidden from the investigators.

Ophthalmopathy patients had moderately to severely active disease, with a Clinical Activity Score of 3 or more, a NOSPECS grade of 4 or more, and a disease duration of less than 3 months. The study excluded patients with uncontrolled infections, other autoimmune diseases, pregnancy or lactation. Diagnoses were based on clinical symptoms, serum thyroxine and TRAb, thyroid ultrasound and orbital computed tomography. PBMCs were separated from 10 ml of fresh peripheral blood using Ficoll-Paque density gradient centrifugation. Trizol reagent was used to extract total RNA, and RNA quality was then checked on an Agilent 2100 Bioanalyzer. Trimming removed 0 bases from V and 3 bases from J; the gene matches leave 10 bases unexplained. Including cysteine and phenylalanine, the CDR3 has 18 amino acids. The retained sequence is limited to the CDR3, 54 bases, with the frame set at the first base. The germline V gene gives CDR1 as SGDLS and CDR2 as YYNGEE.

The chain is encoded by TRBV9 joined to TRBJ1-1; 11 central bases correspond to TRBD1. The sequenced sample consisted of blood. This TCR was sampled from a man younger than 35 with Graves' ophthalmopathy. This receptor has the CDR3 CASSVVGQGGRTDTEAFF. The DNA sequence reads TGTGCCAGCAGCGTAGTGGGACAGGGGGGACGGACGGACACTGAAGCTTTCTTT.